The next 9 T cell receptor beta chains were all read from a single sample in a study of cytomegalovirus exposure and HLA in healthy donors. Both 60 Vbeta primers and 13 Jbeta primers went into the PCR. Libraries were prepared by immunoSEQ multiplex PCR; TCRdb keeps only in-frame clonotypes and omits some of them. The table lists fewer than 45,000 clones. What was sequenced was PBMCs. All receptors come from a woman in her 30s in good health and CMV-seronegative.

The J gene is TRBJ2-1, the V gene TRBV6-1, with a weak D call TRBD1 (6 bases). V was pared by 7 bases and J by 5 bases, with 18 bases between. The CDR3 is 15 residues long. Germline V gene lookup returns CDR1 MNHNS and CDR2 SASEGT. The CDR3: CASTRGAGANNEQFF. Here the CDR3 DNA reads TGTGCCAGCACCCGAGGGGCAGGGGCTAACAATGAGCAGTTCTTC.

The chain employs TRBV7-6 and TRBJ1-2; 12 nucleotides agree with TRBD1. The CDR3 is made up of 13 amino acids. Per germline, CDR1 SGHVS and CDR2 FNYEAQ. V lost 6 bases to trimming and J lost 7 bases; unmatched junction nucleotides: 3. The CDR3 loop reads CASRGQGARGYTF. The CDR3, as DNA: TGTGCCAGCAGGGGACAGGGGGCGCGTGGCTACACCTTC.

The V gene is TRBV9, the J gene TRBJ1-2; D possibly corresponds to TRBD1 (5 bases). CDR1 is SGDLS, CDR2 YYNGEE, per germline. The CDR3 covers 14 residues. Trimming left V 3 bases short and J 4 bases short, with 13 bases between. CDR3 in amino acids: CASSGWRGAYGYTF. The CDR3, as DNA: TGTGCCAGCAGCGGTTGGAGGGGCGCCTATGGCTACACCTTC.

This chain links TRBV7-3 with TRBJ2-1, with 11 bases matching TRBD2. The V and J ends lost 3 bases and 6 bases, in that order; junction bases with no gene match: 4. In germline, CDR1 is SGHTA, CDR2 FQGTGA. The CDR3 is 15 residues long. In nucleotides, the CDR3 is TGTGCCAGCAGCTTCTATAGCGGGAGGGCCAATGAGCAGTTCTTC. It translates to CASSFYSGRANEQFF.

The J gene is TRBJ1-1, the V gene TRBV12-5; 9 bases map to TRBD1. V lost 7 bases, J lost 12 bases, and 6 bases stayed unmatched. This CDR3 spans 11 amino acids. In germline, CDR1 is LGHNT, CDR2 FRNRAP. Here the CDR3 DNA reads TGTGCTAGTGTCTCGGGGACAGGGCCTTTCTTT. It encodes CASVSGTGPFF.

The chain joins TRBV27 to TRBJ2-1, with 9 bases that match TRBD2. This CDR3 has 17 residues. From germline, CDR1 is MNHEY and CDR2 SMNVEV (reference sequence). V lost 1 base, J lost 3 bases, and 7 bases stayed unmatched. CDR3 amino acids: CASSLWVAGGVYNEQFF. The CDR3 DNA sequence: TGTGCCAGCAGTTTATGGGTCGCGGGAGGGGTCTACAATGAGCAGTTCTTC.

The V and J genes are TRBV28 and TRBJ2-7, with a tentative D call TRBD2 (5 bases). Germline CDR1 MDHEN, CDR2 SYDVKM. This CDR3 comprises 13 residues. With 5 bases removed from V and 7 bases from J, the gap between germline ends came to 15 bases. CDR3 DNA sequence: TGTGCCAGCAGTCTCTCGAGGGTGTATGAGCAGTACTTC. It yields the protein CASSLSRVYEQYF. The whole variable domain, remainder taken from reference TRBV28 and TRBJ2-7, is DVKVTQSSRYLVKRTGEKVFLECVQDMDHENMFWYRQDPGLGLRLIYFSYDVKMKEKGDIPEGYSVSREKKERFSLILESASTNQTSMYLCASSLSRVYEQYFGPGTRLTVT.

This chain connects TRBV6-1 to TRBJ1-1; a possible D gene is TRBD1 (6 bases). V lost 7 bases and J lost 2, with 11 bases in between. From germline, CDR1 is MNHNS and CDR2 SASEGT. The CDR3 contains 13 residues. CDR3 coding DNA: TGTGCCAGCACCTTACAGGGCAACACTGAAGCTTTCTTT. The encoded protein is CASTLQGNTEAFF.

V usage is TRBV5-1 and J usage is TRBJ1-2, with D maybe TRBD1 (5 bases). There are 14 residues in the CDR3. The V gene's germline CDR1 is SGHRS and CDR2 YFSETQ. V was trimmed by 0 bases and J by 3 bases, leaving 9 bases between them. The DNA for the CDR3 is TGCGCCAGCAGCTTGGACAGGAGCTACTATGGCTACACCTTC. Translated, it gives CASSLDRSYYGYTF.